This T cell receptor (beta chain) comes out of a study of blood T cell repertoires in COVID-19. About the study: Sites in the United States, Italy and Spain provided acute and convalescent COVID-19 samples. In each case, the material was cDNA or gDNA derived from T cells, B-cell-depleted T cells, or PBMCs.

The CDR3 length is 16 residues. J gave up 3 bases and V 4 bases, and 8 bases lay outside the gene matches. Germline-derived CDR1 and CDR2 are SGHKS and YYEKEE (reference sequence). While infection was still active, Seattle patients were enrolled and then followed longitudinally. Study processing details: How many nucleated cells were present was estimated from reference gene primer amplification. Here immunoSEQ multiplex PCR was the method, and the copy in TCRdb shows in-frame clones only, minus some. V, J and clone size were drawn from that table, and D and trimming were deduced from the DNA. This sample carries more than 75,000 clones, roughly 90% of them seen once, and the ten largest clones take roughly 2.6%.

The sample taken for sequencing was peripheral blood. The chain combines TRBV5-5 with TRBJ2-3, with TRBD1 matching 10 bases. The receptor was derived from a man in his fifties or sixties with COVID-19, enrolled during active disease. The CDR3 loop is CASSARGQGGTDTQYF. The CDR3 region has the DNA TGTGCCAGCAGCGCAAGAGGACAGGGGGGAACAGATACGCAGTATTTT.